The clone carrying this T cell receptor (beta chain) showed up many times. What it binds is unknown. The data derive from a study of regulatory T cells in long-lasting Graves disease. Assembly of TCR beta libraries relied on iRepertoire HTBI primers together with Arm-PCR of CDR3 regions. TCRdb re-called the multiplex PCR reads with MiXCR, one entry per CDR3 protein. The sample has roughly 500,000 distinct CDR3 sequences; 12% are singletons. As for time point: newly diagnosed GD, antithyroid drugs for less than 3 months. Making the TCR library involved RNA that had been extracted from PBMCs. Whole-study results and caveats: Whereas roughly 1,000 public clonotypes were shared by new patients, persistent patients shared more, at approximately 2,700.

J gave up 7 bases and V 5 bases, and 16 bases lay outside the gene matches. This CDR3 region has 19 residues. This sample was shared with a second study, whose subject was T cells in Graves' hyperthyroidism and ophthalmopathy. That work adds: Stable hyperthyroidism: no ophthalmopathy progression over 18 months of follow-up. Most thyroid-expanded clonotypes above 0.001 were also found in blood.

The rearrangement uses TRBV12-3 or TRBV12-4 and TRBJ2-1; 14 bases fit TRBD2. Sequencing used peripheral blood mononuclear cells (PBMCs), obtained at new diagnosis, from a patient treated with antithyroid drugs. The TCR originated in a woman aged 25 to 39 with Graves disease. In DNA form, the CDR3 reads TGTGCCAGCAGTCCCCGACTAGCGGGAGGGCCGATATCTCGAAATGAGCAGTTCTTC. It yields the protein CASSPRLAGGPISRNEQFF.